A selection of T cell receptor beta chains follows, all from one sample in a study of T-cell memory formation after mild COVID-19. TCRdb itself ran the 5' RACE reads through MiXCR, one entry per CDR3 protein. The top ten hold around 40% of the sample, which has 80,000 to 130,000 distinct CDR3 sequences, roughly 11% seen once. The sample was PBMCs or a T cell subset sorted from them (not recorded which). The receptor set was obtained from a young man who had mild COVID-19 (a few samples of this study predate the infection). Cell type and time point are not known. The CDR3 runs from the conserved cysteine through the conserved F or W. Fields, in order: clone size, V gene, J gene, D gene, CDR3 protein, CDR3 DNA. D genes are given only for firm matches. Some rows have no size entry. The others give once, few or many, or a class for an expanded clone.

clone_size: .
v_call: TRBV12-3/TRBV12-4
j_call: TRBJ1-2
d_call: .
cdr3_aa: CASSYGGAQWGYTF
cdr3_nt: TGTGCCAGCAGTTACGGGGGCGCCCAGTGGGGCTACACCTTC

clone_size: many
v_call: TRBV4-3
j_call: TRBJ2-7
d_call: .
cdr3_aa: CASSQDMRGRTEQYF
cdr3_nt: TGCGCCAGCAGCCAAGATATGAGGGGCCGGACTGAGCAGTACTTC

clone_size: .
v_call: TRBV12-3/TRBV12-4
j_call: TRBJ2-2
d_call: TRBD2
cdr3_aa: CASSRRGLAGVSGELFF
cdr3_nt: TGTGCCAGCAGTCGACGCGGACTAGCGGGGGTCTCCGGGGAGCTGTTTTTT

clone_size: once
v_call: TRBV5-1
j_call: TRBJ2-5
d_call: .
cdr3_aa: CASSLGQGGETQYF
cdr3_nt: TGCGCCAGCAGCTTAGGGCAGGGTGGAGAGACCCAGTACTTC

clone_size: few
v_call: TRBV7-6
j_call: TRBJ2-3
d_call: TRBD2
cdr3_aa: CASSPGLAGGVTDTQYF
cdr3_nt: TGTGCCAGCAGCCCGGGACTAGCGGGGGGTGTCACAGATACGCAGTATTTT

clone_size: .
v_call: TRBV27
j_call: TRBJ1-5
d_call: .
cdr3_aa: CATAAGPSQPQHF
cdr3_nt: TGTGCCACCGCCGCCGGGCCTAGTCAGCCCCAGCATTTT

clone_size: few
v_call: TRBV4-1
j_call: TRBJ1-1
d_call: TRBD1
cdr3_aa: CASSQPTGPGNTEAFF
cdr3_nt: TGCGCCAGCAGCCAGCCGACAGGGCCAGGAAACACTGAAGCTTTCTTT

clone_size: many
v_call: TRBV4-1
j_call: TRBJ1-1
d_call: .
cdr3_aa: CASSQGATEAFF
cdr3_nt: TGCGCCAGCAGCCAAGGGGCCACTGAAGCTTTCTTT

clone_size: many
v_call: TRBV4-3
j_call: TRBJ2-7
d_call: TRBD1
cdr3_aa: CASSPDRGPYEQYF
cdr3_nt: TGCGCCAGCAGCCCGGACAGGGGTCCCTACGAGCAGTACTTC

clone_size: many
v_call: TRBV4-2
j_call: TRBJ1-4
d_call: TRBD1
cdr3_aa: CASSQDAGTGGEKLFF
cdr3_nt: TGTGCCAGCAGCCAAGATGCGGGGACAGGGGGTGAAAAACTGTTTTTT

clone_size: few
v_call: TRBV20-1
j_call: TRBJ2-4
d_call: .
cdr3_aa: CSAGAGGENIQYF
cdr3_nt: TGCAGTGCTGGGGCAGGGGGGGAAAACATTCAGTACTTC

clone_size: few
v_call: TRBV15
j_call: TRBJ2-5
d_call: .
cdr3_aa: CATSRDPPSQETQYF
cdr3_nt: TGTGCCACCAGCAGAGATCCGCCGAGCCAAGAGACCCAGTACTTC

clone_size: few
v_call: TRBV9
j_call: TRBJ2-5
d_call: TRBD1
cdr3_aa: CASSVGQGFFETQYF
cdr3_nt: TGTGCCAGCAGCGTAGGACAGGGGTTTTTTGAGACCCAGTACTTC

clone_size: few
v_call: TRBV7-3
j_call: TRBJ2-3
d_call: TRBD2
cdr3_aa: CASSDPAGGRDTQYF
cdr3_nt: TGTGCCAGCAGCGATCCAGCGGGGGGTAGAGATACGCAGTATTTT

clone_size: .
v_call: TRBV7-7
j_call: TRBJ2-5
d_call: TRBD1
cdr3_aa: CASSLGWTGEEETQYF
cdr3_nt: TGTGCTAGCAGCTTAGGGTGGACAGGAGAAGAAGAGACCCAGTACTTC

clone_size: few
v_call: TRBV29-1
j_call: TRBJ2-7
d_call: .
cdr3_aa: CSVEENVYEQYF
cdr3_nt: TGCAGCGTTGAGGAAAATGTTTACGAGCAGTACTTC

clone_size: .
v_call: TRBV12-5
j_call: TRBJ1-1
d_call: .
cdr3_aa: CASGLYGNTEAFF
cdr3_nt: TGTGCTAGTGGTTTGTATGGGAACACTGAAGCTTTCTTT

clone_size: few
v_call: TRBV7-2
j_call: TRBJ2-2
d_call: .
cdr3_aa: CASSLGAGPGTGELFF
cdr3_nt: TGTGCCAGCAGCTTAGGGGCGGGTCCGGGAACCGGGGAGCTGTTTTTT

clone_size: .
v_call: TRBV11-2
j_call: TRBJ2-5
d_call: .
cdr3_aa: CASSLPIGGQKETQYF
cdr3_nt: TGTGCCAGCAGCCTGCCGATCGGGGGGCAAAAAGAGACCCAGTACTTC

clone_size: .
v_call: TRBV7-6
j_call: TRBJ1-1
d_call: .
cdr3_aa: CASSTSTRNTEAFF
cdr3_nt: TGTGCCAGCAGCACCTCGACCCGAAATACTGAAGCTTTCTTT

clone_size: .
v_call: TRBV6-5
j_call: TRBJ2-1
d_call: .
cdr3_aa: CASSYDWGYEQFF
cdr3_nt: TGTGCCAGCAGTTACGACTGGGGGTATGAGCAGTTCTTC

clone_size: few
v_call: TRBV12-3/TRBV12-4
j_call: TRBJ1-1
d_call: .
cdr3_aa: CASIYPPNTEAFF
cdr3_nt: TGTGCCAGCATCTACCCCCCTAACACTGAAGCTTTCTTT

clone_size: .
v_call: TRBV29-1
j_call: TRBJ2-2
d_call: .
cdr3_aa: CSVVGDTGELFF
cdr3_nt: TGCAGCGTTGTGGGGGATACCGGGGAGCTGTTTTTT

clone_size: .
v_call: TRBV7-6
j_call: TRBJ2-3
d_call: .
cdr3_aa: CASSLEGSVPDTQYF
cdr3_nt: TGTGCCAGCAGCTTAGAGGGGTCAGTTCCAGATACGCAGTATTTT

clone_size: many
v_call: TRBV3-1
j_call: TRBJ2-3
d_call: TRBD1
cdr3_aa: CASRDTGTGGVDTQYF
cdr3_nt: TGTGCCAGCAGAGATACCGGGACAGGAGGTGTAGATACGCAGTATTTT

clone_size: .
v_call: TRBV5-8
j_call: TRBJ1-3
d_call: .
cdr3_aa: CASLQASGNTIYF
cdr3_nt: TGTGCCAGCCTACAAGCCTCTGGAAACACCATATATTTT